The rows below give T cell receptor beta chains drawn from one sample of a study of cytomegalovirus exposure and HLA in healthy donors. Sequencing was performed with immunoSEQ multiplex PCR; in TCRdb, only in-frame clones are kept and a portion is missing. The sample lists 200,000 to 250,000 clones; approximately 79% were seen once. Sequenced material: PBMCs. These receptors were collected from a man aged 50-60 years in good health and CMV-seronegative. Both conserved end residues are part of each CDR3. For some rows the clone size is stated as once, few or many, or as a class when expanded; others skip it.

TRBJ2-5 | - | 14 | TRBV5-1 | CASSPRWSGETQYF
TRBJ1-1 | once | 14 | TRBV15 | CATSRGVQNTEAFF
TRBJ2-7 | - | 14 | TRBV13 | CASSSRQGSYEQYF
TRBJ2-2 | - | 14 | TRBV6-5 | CASQGGQNTGEPFF
TRBJ2-1 | - | 15 | TRBV7-2 | CASSLGSMGGFEQFF
TRBJ2-3 | - | 15 | TRBV6-1 | CASSEMSVSTDTQYF
TRBJ1-2 | once | 14 | TRBV7-9 | CASSLEVSGYGYTF
- | - | 15 | TRBV7-8 | CASSTAGTGNYEQYF
TRBJ1-1 | few | 13 | TRBV6-5 | CASSYGGNTEAFF
TRBJ2-2 | - | 14 | TRBV5-1 | CASSLGRVAGELFF
TRBJ2-1 | - | 11 | TRBV9 | CASSRGGEQFF
TRBJ2-3 | few | 18 | TRBV15 | CATSSGGGLAWATDTQYF
TRBJ2-7 | - | 12 | TRBV7-9 | CSSSFDRNEQYF
TRBJ2-1 | - | 15 | TRBV6-1 | CASSITGWGNNEQFF
TRBJ2-7 | - | 17 | TRBV25-1 | CASSELGASGGANEQYF
TRBJ2-5 | - | 13 | TRBV18 | CASSPLRQETQYF
TRBJ1-2 | - | 15 | TRBV2 | CASRRQTGGNYGYTF
TRBJ2-4 | once | 16 | TRBV6-5 | CASSWVSPGGKNIQYF
TRBJ2-2 | - | 15 | TRBV11-3 | CASSPDRGHIGELFF
TRBJ2-1 | - | 15 | TRBV6-5 | CARRGGKQGSGEQFF
TRBJ2-5 | - | 14 | TRBV28 | CASLEDRVGRAQYF
TRBJ2-3 | few | 15 | TRBV9 | CASSEQGSHTDTQYF
TRBJ1-1 | - | 13 | TRBV18 | CASSPLQGPEAFF
TRBJ2-7 | - | 14 | TRBV5-8 | CASTLQGWIYEQYF
TRBJ1-5 | - | 14 | TRBV30 | CAWSVRGSNQPQHF
TRBJ2-7 | once | 12 | TRBV28 | CASSEAGYEQYF
TRBJ1-1 | - | 14 | TRBV27 | CASGRQGVLTEAFF
TRBJ2-7 | - | 15 | TRBV11-2 | CASSLGASGSYEQYF
TRBJ2-7 | - | 15 | TRBV6-5 | CASSYSLSGSTTQYF
TRBJ1-4 | - | 15 | TRBV14 | CASSPRSSGGEKLFF
TRBJ2-5 | - | 15 | TRBV7-9 | CASRGLAGTQETQYF
TRBJ2-7 | once | 14 | TRBV2 | CASRDRVNSYEQYF
TRBJ2-1 | - | 16 | TRBV7-2 | CASTSGPGQGGNEQFF
TRBJ2-2 | - | 16 | TRBV11-3 | CASSSSGSTLTGELFF
TRBJ1-1 | - | 13 | TRBV5-1 | CASRMDRDTEAFF
TRBJ2-4 | once | 16 | TRBV10-3 | CAISEGQELAKNIQYF
TRBJ1-1 | - | 13 | TRBV28 | CASSPGTGRLAFF
TRBJ2-5 | - | 13 | TRBV5-4 | CASSLMNGGTQYF
TRBJ2-1 | - | 15 | TRBV9 | CASSVGTLAGVEQFF
TRBJ2-5 | - | 13 | TRBV27 | CASSLEEDRTQYF
TRBJ1-5 | once | 15 | TRBV4-1 | CASSQVGTGEQPQHF